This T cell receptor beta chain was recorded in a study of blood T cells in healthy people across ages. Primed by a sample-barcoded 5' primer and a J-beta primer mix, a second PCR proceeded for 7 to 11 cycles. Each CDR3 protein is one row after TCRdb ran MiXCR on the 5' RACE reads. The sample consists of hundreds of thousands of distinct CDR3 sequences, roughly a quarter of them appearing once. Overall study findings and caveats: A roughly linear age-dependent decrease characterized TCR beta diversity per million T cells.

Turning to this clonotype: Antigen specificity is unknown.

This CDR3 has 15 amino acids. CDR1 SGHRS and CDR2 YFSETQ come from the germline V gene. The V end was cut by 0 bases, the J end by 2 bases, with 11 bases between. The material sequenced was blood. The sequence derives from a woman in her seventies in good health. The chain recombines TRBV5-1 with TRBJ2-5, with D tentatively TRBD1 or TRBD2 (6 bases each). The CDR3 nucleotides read TGCGCCAGCAGCTTGGAAGGGGGGCCTCAAGAGACCCAGTACTTC. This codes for CASSLEGGPQETQYF.